The TCR beta chain under discussion was sequenced for a study of T cell clusters in autoimmune cytopenias (dated by TCRdb to the late 2010s). With respect to the entire study: Of the 40 to 45 healthy donor controls, under 25 were female, and the group had a mean age of 56 years and a median age of roughly 62 years. The comparison group for autoimmune hepatitis repertoires was approximately 23 healthy donors matched for age and sex. The median TRB sequencing depth was roughly 56,000 reads per sample, and the median number of distinct TRB clonotypes was about 2,400 per sample. Peripheral blood TRB and IGH repertoires were sequenced in autoimmune cytopenia patients at active disease and during treatment follow-up, alongside healthy, CLL and autoimmune hepatitis controls. The study aimed to test whether autoimmune cytopenia patients carry a disease-specific immune repertoire signature usable as a blood-based biomarker. For primary cytopenia, under 30 age-matched healthy donors were used as controls, and for secondary cytopenia, 14 to 15 age-matched CLL patients were used as controls. Overall study results and their limits: TRB repertoire shifts, with less even repertoires observed in secondary cytopenia and CLL, were mostly attributed to lymphoma bias rather than autoimmunity. The T cell clusters were defined in silico only, and their functional role remained to be validated experimentally. In the comparison of secondary cytopenia with CLL, no cluster-lack signature showed up, apparently because the dominant lymphoma-associated repertoire masked the signature. Healthy donors showed about 3-fold more exclusive TRB clusters than active autoimmune hepatitis patients, consistent with an autoimmunity-wide signature. GLIPH results suggested that primary autoimmune cytopenia patients were missing physiological T cell clusters, with over 45 clusters found only in healthy donors compared with roughly 15 found only in patients.

The CDR3, cysteine through phenylalanine, is 16 amino acids long. DNA for this receptor is not on file. From a lookup of the germline V gene, CDR1 and CDR2 are KGHSH and LQKENI. TRB rearrangements were amplified by multiplex PCR using a touch-down protocol with TRB-A and TRB-B primer pools mixed in one tube. Illumina adapters and sample indices were added to the amplicons through two consecutive PCR reactions performed with Phusion HS II polymerase. The amplicons were gel-purified using the NucleoSpin Gel and PCR Clean-up kit, after which quantification was performed by Qubit and quality was checked on an Agilent 2100 Bioanalyzer. Sequencing of the libraries was performed on an Illumina MiSeq with 600-cycle, single-indexed, paired-end runs. Regarding the original processing steps: MiXCR version 2.1.12, together with the default MiXCR reference library, was used to align and assemble the TRB reads. A clone was defined by each unique CDR3 nucleotide sequence, and the analysis included only productive sequences with two or more reads. To assess repertoire diversity, an R script computed alpha-parameterized diversity profiles (alpha 0 to 5), which included the Shannon (alpha 1) and Simpson (alpha 2) indices. The tcR package was used to compute combinatorial TRB VJ usage, which was then compared between cohorts by principal component analysis with ade4. GLIPH was used to cluster TCRbeta CDR3s in pairs of cohorts matched for age and read depth, and a Wilcoxon test was used to compare cluster frequencies. Following reprocessing of the reads by TCRdb, the data hold one row per CDR3 protein sequence and no DNA is available. Clone size and V and J calls follow TCRdb, not the original study. The sample's own table lists under 8,500 distinct CDR3 sequences. Approximately 57% of the sample belongs to the ten largest clones.

Each sample's TRB amplification started from around 0.25 ug of peripheral blood genomic DNA, which corresponds to tens of thousands of genome equivalents. In regard to this clonotype: This receptor's antigen is unknown.

These records were also assigned to another study, of T cell repertoires in aging, cancer and after chemotherapy. The other study reports the following: The donors fell into six age groups ranging from 30 or younger to 70 or older, and each group had at least three individuals. Control TCR repertoires from healthy donors were recorded over several months to years, and clear clonal overlap was observed across re-sampling. In total, the full dataset held 10 million or so TCR reads. Untreated patients with hematological or solid cancers showed significantly lower blood TCR diversity and higher clonality than age-matched healthy donors. In healthy donors, the decline in TCR diversity with age was mainly explained by loss of richness, whereas in cancer patients loss of evenness was also found to contribute. In both cancer cohorts, median generation probability rose over the chemotherapy interval, which suggests that the repertoire was reconstituted through rebound thymic output. According to the authors, the repertoire data do not permit conclusions about immunological memory after chemotherapy. To examine immunoaging and T cell reconstitution after chemotherapy, the study profiled TCR beta repertoires in peripheral blood from healthy donors and cancer patients. Alongside 95 healthy donors serving as a reference group, the cohort included 200 to 250 cancer patients, of whom about 94 had hematological cancers and approximately 120 had solid cancers. TRB sequences were processed with MiXCR versions 2.12 and 3.0.5. The repertoire metrics were Shannon diversity, evenness, clonality (defined as one minus evenness), and alpha-parameterized diversity profiles covering alpha 0 to 5. The IGoR algorithm was used to calculate generation probabilities for clones in the paired samples taken before and after chemotherapy.

The sequenced sample consisted of peripheral blood. This TCR was recovered from a human donor in good health. This sequence uses TRBV18 and TRBJ2-2; no DNA is available, so the TRBD1 call from TCRdb remains unchecked. The CDR3 has the sequence CASSPPRGLHTGELFF.